This T cell receptor beta chain was obtained from a study of shared clonotypes between healthy human individuals. The wider study: The people who gave samples were a couple of women and a few men aged 18 to 49. Overall study results and limits: Deeper or shallower sequencing was expected to change how clonotypes are shared among donors.

Turning to this clone: Antigen unknown.

Assay used: immunoSEQ multiplex PCR; TCRdb lists only in-frame clones, some missing. Among about 2.3 million clones listed, less than 95% were seen once. Material for sequencing was naive CD4+ T cells from PBMCs. Specified subset: CD45RA+ positively selected. The TCR was taken from a man aged 18-30 years in good health. Some clones in this sample may be carry-over from other donors' samples.

CDR3 sequence reads: CAWSVWRYEQYF. Here the CDR3 DNA reads TGTGCCTGGAGTGTATGGCGGTACGAGCAGTACTTC. This sequence joins TRBV30 and TRBJ2-7, with no clear D. The CDR3 extends over 12 amino acids. In germline, CDR1 is GTSNPN, CDR2 SVGIG (reference sequence). V lost 0 bases to trimming and J lost 4 bases, with 7 bases between them. The full variable domain, rest sourced from reference TRBV30 and TRBJ2-7, is SQTIHQWPATLVQPVGSPLSLECTVEGTSNPNLYWYRQAAGRGLQLLFYSVGIGQISSEVPQNLSASRPQDRQFILSSKKLLLSDSGFYLCAWSVWRYEQYFGPGTRLTVT.